This TCR beta chain came from a study of lymphopenia after photon versus proton radiotherapy. Study-wide results and limits: Under photons, naive T cells and diversity fell while effector/memory populations rose.

Method: immunoSEQ multiplex PCR; TCRdb's copy keeps in-frame clones and lacks some. The sample records over 20,000 clones, around 89% being singletons. A word on this clone: Its target is not known.

From germline, CDR1 is LGHNT and CDR2 FRNRAP. The CDR3 runs to 14 residues. Trimming removed 8 bases from V and 3 bases from J; junction bases left unmatched: 9. The source is a man aged 80 or over with esophageal cancer. Material: peripheral blood, obtained from a patient treated with proton-based radiotherapy. The chain joins TRBV12-5 to TRBJ2-7, with 8 bases that match TRBD1. CDR3 residues: CASSPGDRYYEQYF. Here the CDR3 DNA reads TGTGCTAGTTCGCCCGGGGACAGGTACTACGAGCAGTACTTC.